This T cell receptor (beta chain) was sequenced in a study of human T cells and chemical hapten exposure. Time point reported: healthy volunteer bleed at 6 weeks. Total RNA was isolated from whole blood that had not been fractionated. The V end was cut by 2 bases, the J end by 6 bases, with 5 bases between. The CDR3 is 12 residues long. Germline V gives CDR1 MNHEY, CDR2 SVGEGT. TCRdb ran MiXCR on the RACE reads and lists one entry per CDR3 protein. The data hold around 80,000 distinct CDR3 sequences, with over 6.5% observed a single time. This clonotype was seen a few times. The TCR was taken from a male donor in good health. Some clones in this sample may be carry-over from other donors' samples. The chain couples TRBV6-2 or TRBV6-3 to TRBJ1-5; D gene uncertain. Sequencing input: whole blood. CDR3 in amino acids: CASSYTAQPQHF. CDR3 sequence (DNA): TGTGCCAGCAGTTACACGGCTCAGCCCCAGCATTTT.